This entry lists 20 T cell receptor beta chains sequenced from one sample in a study of CD8+ T cells in alopecia areata. cDNA prepared by RNA extraction and subsequent reverse transcription served as the template for sequencing. Using immunoSEQ multiplex PCR, the repertoire was profiled, and TCRdb retains in-frame clones only, with some absent. The profile shows 200,000 or so clones, 55% to 75% of them singletons. Treatment in this sample: oral pan-JAK inhibitor, 5-10 mg twice daily. Sequencing used CD4+ T cells sorted from blood, obtained at week 24, from a patient treated with tofacitinib. The origin of the receptors is a human donor with alopecia areata.

This clone appeared once. The V and J genes are TRBV2 and TRBJ2-1, with D perhaps matching TRBD1 or TRBD2 (6 bases each). The V gene lost 3 bases and the J gene lost 4 bases, with 10 bases spanning the gap. The CDR3 consists of 14 residues. Germline V gene data show CDR1 as SNHLY and CDR2 as FYNNEI. The CDR3 nucleotides are TGTGCCAGCAGTGACGGAGGGACATACAATGAGCAGTTCTTC. Translation: CASSDGGTYNEQFF.

The chain recombines TRBV6-1 with TRBJ2-3; unclear D gene. Germline CDR1 and CDR2: MNHNS and SASEGT. The V end was cut by 4 bases, the J end by 6 bases, with 11 bases between. This CDR3 is 13 amino acids long. DNA of the CDR3: TGTGCCAGCAGTGTGACGGAAAGGGATACGCAGTATTTT. Its translation: CASSVTERDTQYF.

CDR3 DNA sequence: TGCGCCAGCAGCCCAGGGACTAGCGCATCCTACGAGCAGTACTTC. This gives the protein CASSPGTSASYEQYF. This chain joins TRBV5-1 and TRBJ2-7; 10 bases map to TRBD2. The V and J ends lost 4 bases and 1 base, in that order; junction bases with no gene match: 5. CDR1 SGHRS and CDR2 YFSETQ come from the germline V gene. The CDR3 consists of 15 residues.

V is TRBV29-1 and J is TRBJ1-1; 8 positions agree with TRBD1. V shed 6 bases and J 0 bases; nucleotides not matched to a gene: 6. The CDR3 totals 14 residues. CDR1 SQVTM and CDR2 ANQGSEA come from the germline V gene. CDR3 DNA: TGCAGCGTCGCTCCAGGGGGCGTGAACACTGAAGCTTTCTTT. Translation gives CSVAPGGVNTEAFF.

This clone was seen a handful of times. In DNA, the CDR3 is TGTGCCAGCTCTCCTGAGGTAGACAGGGATCAGCCCCAGCATTTT. It translates to CASSPEVDRDQPQHF. The rearrangement uses TRBV18 and TRBJ1-5, with 7 bases fitting TRBD1. The CDR3 runs to 15 residues. Trimming cost V 6 bases and J 5 bases; bases outside gene matches: 10. Looked up from germline, CDR1 is KGHSH and CDR2 is LQKENI.

The rearrangement links TRBV11-2 to TRBJ1-6; D remains unclear. Trimming left V 4 bases short and J 7 bases short, with 8 bases between. The CDR3 is 13 amino acids. Germline assignment: CDR1 SGHAT and CDR2 FQNNGV. The CDR3 loop is CASSSTRNSPLHF. In DNA, the CDR3 is TGTGCCAGCAGCTCCACGCGGAATTCACCCCTCCACTTT.

This rearrangement joins TRBV5-1 to TRBJ1-2; D unresolved. V was shortened by 0 bases and J by 7 bases, with 13 bases between the two germline ends. The V gene's germline CDR1 is SGHRS and CDR2 YFSETQ. The CDR3 is made up of 14 amino acids. The CDR3 bases are TGCGCCAGCAGCTTGGAGACGGATCCCCCTGGCTACACCTTC. Its translation is CASSLETDPPGYTF.

V and J are TRBV9 and TRBJ1-2, with TRBD1 matching over 12 bases. Germline V gene data show CDR1 as SGDLS and CDR2 as YYNGEE. V gave up 0 bases and J gave up 8 bases; unmatched junction bases: 8. This CDR3 spans 16 amino acids. The CDR3 spells CASSVDLGQGARGYTF. The CDR3 region has the DNA TGTGCCAGCAGCGTAGATCTGGGACAGGGGGCGCGGGGCTACACCTTC.

This rearrangement joins TRBV30 to TRBJ2-1; 8 bases map to TRBD2. The CDR3 totals 13 residues. V shed 3 bases, J shed 7 bases, and the junction held 5 bases outside the gene matches. Germline assignment: CDR1 GTSNPN and CDR2 SVGIG (reference sequence). CDR3 sequence: CAWRLAGRNEQFF. The CDR3 bases are TGTGCCTGGAGGCTAGCGGGTAGAAATGAGCAGTTCTTC.

The chain carries TRBV7-9 and TRBJ2-2, with 10 bases aligning to TRBD1. The CDR3 has 16 residues. Unmatched junction bases numbered 4, after V lost 3 bases and J lost 3 bases. Germline V gene sequence: CDR1 SEHNR, CDR2 FQNEAQ (reference sequence). The CDR3 reads CASSLVGQGHTGELFF. The CDR3 DNA is TGTGCCAGCAGCTTGGTGGGACAGGGGCACACCGGGGAGCTGTTTTTT. The complete variable domain, with remaining parts taken from reference TRBV7-9 and TRBJ2-2, reads DTGVSQNPRHKITKRGQNVTFRCDPISEHNRLYWYRQTLGQGPEFLTYFQNEAQLEKSRLLSDRFSAERPKGSFSTLEIQRTEQGDSAMYLCASSLVGQGHTGELFFGEGSRLTVL.

The rearrangement links TRBV29-1 to TRBJ1-5; 7 bases align to TRBD1. The V and J ends lost 4 bases and 5 bases, in that order; junction bases with no gene match: 17. Per germline, CDR1 SQVTM and CDR2 ANQGSEA. CDR3 length equals 17 residues. The CDR3 DNA is TGCAGCGTTGGCTTTGGTCCCGGGACAGATCGGGATCAGCCCCAGCATTTT. Translation gives CSVGFGPGTDRDQPQHF.

The chain has TRBV30 and TRBJ2-5; no reliable D call. Trimming took 0 bases from V and 3 from J, leaving 8 bases between them. Germline values: CDR1 GTSNPN, CDR2 SVGIG (reference sequence). CDR3 length: 13 amino acids. CDR3 nucleotide sequence: TGTGCCTGGAGTGTAGGCACTAAAGAGACCCAGTACTTC. It codes for CAWSVGTKETQYF.

The chain employs TRBV29-1 and TRBJ1-2; D gene ambiguous. The CDR3 contains 12 residues. V was cut by 5 bases and J by 6 bases, with 13 bases left in between. The germline V gene encodes CDR1 SQVTM and CDR2 ANQGSEA. CDR3 in amino acids: CSVWGGADGYTF. In DNA, the CDR3 is TGCAGCGTTTGGGGAGGCGCCGATGGCTACACCTTC. Combining the CDR3 with reference TRBV29-1 and TRBJ1-2 gives the whole variable domain SAVISQKPSRDICQRGTSLTIQCQVDSQVTMMFWYRQQPGQSLTLIATANQGSEATYESGFVIDKFPISRPNLTFSTLTVSNMSPEDSSIYLCSVWGGADGYTFGSGTRLTVV.

This chain uses TRBV5-1 with TRBJ2-3; unclear D gene. Germline CDR1 SGHRS, CDR2 YFSETQ. The CDR3 has 13 residues. Trimming shortened V by 5 bases and J by 2 bases, and 9 bases separated the two germline ends. CDR3 bases: TGCGCCAGCAGTGAGCTGGACACAGATACGCAGTATTTT. Translated: CASSELDTDTQYF.

This chain uses TRBV5-4 with TRBJ1-1; D might be TRBD1 (5 bases). V was shortened by 0 bases and J by 11 bases, with 14 bases between the two germline ends. Germline V lookup: CDR1 SGHNT, CDR2 YYREEE (reference sequence). The CDR3 contains 13 residues. The CDR3 DNA follows: TGTGCCAGCAGCTTGGGCGGTGGTGAGGGGGCTTTCTTT. It translates to CASSLGGGEGAFF.

This rearrangement joins TRBV4-2 to TRBJ2-1; 8 bases map to TRBD2. This CDR3 region has 15 residues. The V gene end was trimmed by 5 bases and the J gene end by 0 bases; junction bases not matched to a gene: 3. The V gene's germline CDR1 is LGHNA and CDR2 YNFKEQ. The CDR3 DNA follows: TGTGCCAGCAGCTCGGGGGGGATCTCCTACAATGAGCAGTTCTTC. This gives the protein CASSSGGISYNEQFF.

The chain carries TRBV11-2 and TRBJ2-3; D gene uncertain. CDR3 size: 13 residues. The V end was cut by 5 bases, the J end by 1 base, with 7 bases between. In germline, CDR1 is SGHAT, CDR2 FQNNGV. This CDR3 reads CASSHPRTDTQYF. CDR3 DNA: TGTGCCAGCAGCCACCCCCGCACAGATACGCAGTATTTT. The full variable domain, its missing parts supplied by reference TRBV11-2 and TRBJ2-3, is EAGVAQSPRYKIIEKRQSVAFWCNPISGHATLYWYQQILGQGPKLLIQFQNNGVVDDSQLPKDRFSAERLKGVDSTLKIQPAKLEDSAVYLCASSHPRTDTQYFGPGTRLTVL.

The V call is TRBV7-9, the J call TRBJ2-1; D remains unclear. V dropped 2 bases and J dropped 10 bases, with 12 bases sitting between them. From germline, CDR1 is SEHNR and CDR2 FQNEAQ (reference sequence). This CDR3 has 13 residues. CDR3 bases: TGTGCCAGCAGCTTATTTGATCTGGAGGAGCAGTTCTTC. Encoded protein: CASSLFDLEEQFF.

The chain uses TRBV5-1 and TRBJ2-1; 11 bases are a match to TRBD1. Germline CDR1 and CDR2: SGHRS and YFSETQ. This CDR3 contains 16 residues. V was pared by 0 bases and J by 6 bases, with 5 bases of the junction left unmatched. The CDR3 region is CASSLGGQGAFNEQFF. In DNA form, the CDR3 reads TGCGCCAGCAGCTTGGGCGGACAGGGGGCCTTCAATGAGCAGTTCTTC.

This rearrangement joins TRBV10-3 to TRBJ2-7, with 11 nucleotides matching TRBD1. This CDR3 is 14 amino acids long. V gave up 4 bases and J gave up 3 bases; unmatched junction bases: 2. Germline V lookup: CDR1 ENHRY, CDR2 SYGVKD. The CDR3: CAISVDRGLYEQYF. Here the CDR3 DNA reads TGTGCCATCAGTGTGGACAGGGGGCTCTACGAGCAGTACTTC.